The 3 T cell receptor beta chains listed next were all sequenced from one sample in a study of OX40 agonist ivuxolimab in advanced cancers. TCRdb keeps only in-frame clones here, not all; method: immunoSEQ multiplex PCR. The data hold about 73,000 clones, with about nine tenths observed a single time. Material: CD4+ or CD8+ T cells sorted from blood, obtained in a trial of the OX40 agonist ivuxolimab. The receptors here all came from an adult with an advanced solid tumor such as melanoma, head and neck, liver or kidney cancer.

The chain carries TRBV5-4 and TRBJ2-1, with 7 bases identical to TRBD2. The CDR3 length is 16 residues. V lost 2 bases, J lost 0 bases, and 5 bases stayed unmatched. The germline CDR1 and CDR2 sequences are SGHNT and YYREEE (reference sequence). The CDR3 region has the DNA TGTGCCAGCAGCTTAGGTGGCGGGAGCTCCTACAATGAGCAGTTCTTC. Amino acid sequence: CASSLGGGSSYNEQFF.

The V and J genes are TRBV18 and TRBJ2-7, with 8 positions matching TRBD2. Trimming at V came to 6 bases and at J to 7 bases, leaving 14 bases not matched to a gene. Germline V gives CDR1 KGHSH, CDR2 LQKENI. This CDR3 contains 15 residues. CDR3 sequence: CASSPTTSGRGEQYF. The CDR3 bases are TGTGCCAGCTCCCCAACCACAAGCGGGAGAGGTGAGCAGTACTTC. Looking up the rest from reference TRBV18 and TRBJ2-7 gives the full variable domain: NAGVMQNPRHLVRRRGQEARLRCSPMKGHSHVYWYRQLPEEGLKFMVYLQKENIIDESGMPKERFSAEFPKEGPSILRIQQVVRGDSAAYFCASSPTTSGRGEQYFGPGTRLTVT.

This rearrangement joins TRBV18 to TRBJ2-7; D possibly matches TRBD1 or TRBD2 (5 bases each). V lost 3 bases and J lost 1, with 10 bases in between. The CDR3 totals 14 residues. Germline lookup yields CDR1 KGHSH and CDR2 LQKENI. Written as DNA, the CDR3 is TGTGCCAGCTCACCGAGGGGCAAGTCCTACGAGCAGTACTTC. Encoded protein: CASSPRGKSYEQYF.